The rows below give T cell receptor beta chains drawn from one sample of a study of blood T cell repertoires in COVID-19. Libraries were prepared by immunoSEQ multiplex PCR; TCRdb keeps only in-frame clonotypes and omits some of them. The data show tens of thousands of clones, 80% to 95% seen once. Input material: peripheral blood. These receptors originate from a man in his 70s with acute or convalescent COVID-19. Each CDR3 is given with its conserved first and last residue. D genes are given only for firm matches. The size field is filled for only some rows; it gives once, few, many or a size class.

j_call	v_call	clone_size	d_call	cdr3_nt	cdr3_aa
TRBJ2-1	TRBV29-1	-	-	TGCAGCGCCGATGAGCAGTTCTTC	CSADEQFF
TRBJ2-5	TRBV5-1	-	TRBD2	TGCGCCAGCAGACACGGACTAGCGGGGGGAGAAGAGACCCAGTACTTC	CASRHGLAGGEETQYF
TRBJ1-4	TRBV5-4	once	TRBD1	TGTGCCAGCAGCTTGGCTAGACAGGGGAACGAAAAACTGTTTTTT	CASSLARQGNEKLFF
TRBJ2-2	TRBV6-2/TRBV6-3	-	TRBD2	TGTGCCAGCAGTTACAGAAGACTAGCTGGGTCCGGGGAGCTGTTTTTT	CASSYRRLAGSGELFF
TRBJ2-2	TRBV6-5	-	TRBD1	TGTGCCAGCAGTTACTCCGGGACAGGGGGCAACGGGGAGCTGTTTTTT	CASSYSGTGGNGELFF
TRBJ2-1	TRBV27	-	TRBD1	TGTGCCACCCGAATCGAATCAGGGGGAGTCTACAATGAGCAGTTCTTC	CATRIESGGVYNEQFF
TRBJ2-1	TRBV11-3	-	TRBD1	TGTGCCAGCAGCCTAAGGACAGGCTCGCAGTTCTTC	CASSLRTGSQFF
TRBJ1-6	TRBV4-3	-	-	TGCGCCAGCAGCCAAGATCAGGGCATCCCCAATTCACCCCTCCACTTT	CASSQDQGIPNSPLHF
TRBJ2-4	TRBV7-2	-	TRBD1	TGTGCCAGCAGCTTAGTCGGGACAGGGAATCAACCGAGGGTGAACATTCAGTACTTC	CASSLVGTGNQPRVNIQYF
TRBJ1-5	TRBV24-1	-	TRBD1	TGTGCCACCAGTGATTCTACAGGGGCGAGCAATCAGCCCCAGCATTTT	CATSDSTGASNQPQHF
TRBJ2-7	TRBV12-3/TRBV12-4	-	-	TGTGCCAGCAGTTTGAGGAACAACGAGCAGTACTTC	CASSLRNNEQYF
TRBJ2-2	TRBV5-6	-	TRBD2	TGTGCCAGCAGCTTGGAAGCGGGGGGGTCGCTCCGGGAGCTGTTTTTT	CASSLEAGGSLRELFF
TRBJ2-3	TRBV10-3	-	-	TGTGCCATCAGTCATCGGGACACGAACCCCACAGATACGCAGTATTTT	CAISHRDTNPTDTQYF
TRBJ2-5	TRBV19	once	-	TGTGCCAGTAGTATAGGGGGGGGCCTAGAGACCCAGTACTTC	CASSIGGGLETQYF
TRBJ1-2	TRBV6-1	-	TRBD1	TGTGCCAGCAGTGAGGGGACAGGGGGTCATTTTAAGGTCGGCTACACCTTC	CASSEGTGGHFKVGYTF
TRBJ2-1	TRBV19	-	-	TGTGCCAGTAGTCCCGACAGCAATGAGCAGTTCTTC	CASSPDSNEQFF
TRBJ1-6	TRBV30	-	-	TGTGCCTGGAGATTTGCGGGTTCACCCCTCCACTTT	CAWRFAGSPLHF
TRBJ2-2	TRBV29-1	-	-	TGCAGCGTCCCGGGGTTGAACACCGGGGAGCTGTTTTTT	CSVPGLNTGELFF
TRBJ2-1	TRBV18	-	-	TGTGCCAGCTCACCAAGGAGAGGGCGGAATGAGCAGTTCTTC	CASSPRRGRNEQFF
TRBJ1-6	TRBV7-6	-	TRBD1	TGTGCCAGCAGCTTAGAACCAGGGACAGTTTCACCCCTCCACTTT	CASSLEPGTVSPLHF
TRBJ2-7	TRBV27	-	TRBD2	TGTGCCAGCGGTAGCGGGAGTTTGTACGAGCAGTACTTC	CASGSGSLYEQYF
TRBJ1-3	TRBV2	-	-	TGTGCCAGCGGAGAGGGGGACCTCTCTGGAAACACCATATATTTT	CASGEGDLSGNTIYF
TRBJ2-1	TRBV4-3	-	TRBD1	TGCGCCAGCAGCCAAGCGGGACAGGGGTCCAATGAGCAGTTCTTC	CASSQAGQGSNEQFF
TRBJ1-1	TRBV29-1	-	-	TGCAGCGCCCTGGGCGGGGGGATTATGAACACTGAAGCTTTCTTT	CSALGGGIMNTEAFF
TRBJ1-2	TRBV7-2	-	-	TGTGCCAGCAGCTTAGATTCGGCTAGCTATGGCTACACCTTC	CASSLDSASYGYTF
TRBJ1-6	TRBV28	-	-	TGTGCCAGCAGTTCCACAGGGAGTAGACACCTAAATTCACCCCTCCACTTT	CASSSTGSRHLNSPLHF
TRBJ2-5	TRBV6-4	-	TRBD2	TGTGCCAGCAGCCCGGGACTAGCGGGGAGGGAGACCCAGTACTTC	CASSPGLAGRETQYF
TRBJ2-3	TRBV4-1	-	-	TGCGCCAGCAGCCAAGGGGGCAGAAGCACAGATACGCAGTATTTT	CASSQGGRSTDTQYF
TRBJ1-2	TRBV5-4	-	-	TGTGCCAGCAGGTCGGCGGGGAAGTATGCGAGTAACTATGGCTACACCTTC	CASRSAGKYASNYGYTF
TRBJ2-2	TRBV19	-	TRBD1	TGTGCCAGTAGTAAACAGGGGGCTAGGACCGGGGAGCTGTTTTTT	CASSKQGARTGELFF
TRBJ2-1	TRBV28	-	TRBD1	TGTGCCAGCAGTTCTCCTCACGGGACAGGGGCTTTCGTGGGCTTCTACAATGAGCAGTTCTTC	CASSSPHGTGAFVGFYNEQFF
TRBJ1-6	TRBV3-1/TRBV3-2	-	-	TGTGCCAGCAGCCAAGACCGCCGACTCTATAATTCACCCCTCCACTTT	CASSQDRRLYNSPLHF
TRBJ2-7	TRBV19	-	TRBD2	TGTGCCAGTAGTATGAATCTCCTCGAGCGGGGGGCCTACGAGCAGTACTTC	CASSMNLLERGAYEQYF
TRBJ2-3	TRBV3-1/TRBV3-2	-	-	TGTGCCAGCAGCCGCCGGGAAGGGAGGACAGATACGCAGTATTTT	CASSRREGRTDTQYF
TRBJ2-1	TRBV29-1	-	-	TGCAGCGTTGTTGGGGCGGCCTACAATGAGCAGTTCTTC	CSVVGAAYNEQFF
TRBJ2-1	TRBV2	-	-	TGTGCCAGCAAACCGAGTGTGTACAATGAGCAGTTCTTC	CASKPSVYNEQFF
TRBJ1-1	TRBV7-9	few	-	TGTGCCAGCAGCTTAGGAGGGTGGTCTGCTGAAGCTTTCTTT	CASSLGGWSAEAFF
TRBJ2-1	TRBV10-3	once	-	TGTGCCACCAAAGGGGGTAGCGAGGGGTACAATGAGCAGTTCTTC	CATKGGSEGYNEQFF
TRBJ1-3	TRBV6-5	-	-	TGTGCCAGCAGTTTAGACAGTTTCACCATATATTTT	CASSLDSFTIYF
TRBJ2-5	TRBV12-3/TRBV12-4	-	-	TGTGCCAGCAGGCTCGGGGGTGGAGAGACCCAGTACTTC	CASRLGGGETQYF
TRBJ2-1	TRBV5-6	few	-	TGTGCCAGCAGCTTCGGGTCCTACAATGAGCAGTTCTTC	CASSFGSYNEQFF
TRBJ2-1	TRBV24-1	-	TRBD2	TGTGCCACCAGTGATCCGGATCCGGGACTAGGGGCGGGGGTCAGGGATGAGCAGTTCTTC	CATSDPDPGLGAGVRDEQFF
TRBJ2-6	TRBV10-3	-	-	TGTGCCATCAGTGAGTCGAAACCGGGCTCTGGGGCCAACGTCCTGACTTTC	CAISESKPGSGANVLTF
TRBJ1-1	TRBV28	-	-	TGTGCCAGCAGTTTGGCTATGACAACGAACACTGAAGCTTTCTTT	CASSLAMTTNTEAFF
TRBJ2-1	TRBV28	-	TRBD2	TGTGCCAGCAGACCATTCGTCGGGAGGGCCCTCAAAGATGAGCAGTTCTTC	CASRPFVGRALKDEQFF
TRBJ2-3	TRBV5-4	-	-	TGTGCCAGCAGCTCCCAAGACATCGCAGATACAGATACGCAGTATTTT	CASSSQDIADTDTQYF
TRBJ1-5	TRBV28	-	-	TGTGCCAGCAGCATGGACAGAGCAAATAGCAATCAGCCCCAGCATTTT	CASSMDRANSNQPQHF
TRBJ2-2	TRBV14	-	-	TGTGCCAGCAGCCAAGTTTTTCGGGGCGGGGAGCTGTTTTTT	CASSQVFRGGELFF
TRBJ2-3	TRBV2	once	-	TGTGCCAGCAGGTACACAGATACGCAGTATTTT	CASRYTDTQYF
TRBJ1-2	TRBV14	-	TRBD1	TGTGCCAGTACAACCGACAGGGGGCCGTATGGCTACACCTTC	CASTTDRGPYGYTF
TRBJ2-3	TRBV4-3	-	-	TGCGCCAGCAGCCAAGATTTGGGACTGGGCACAGATACGCAGTATTTT	CASSQDLGLGTDTQYF
TRBJ2-7	TRBV28	-	-	TGTGCCAGCAGTTTAGGACACATCTACGAGCAGTACTTC	CASSLGHIYEQYF
TRBJ2-2	TRBV7-2	-	-	TGTGCCAGCAGCTCGGGACTTATAAAAAACTCAAACACCGGGGAGCTGTTTTTT	CASSSGLIKNSNTGELFF